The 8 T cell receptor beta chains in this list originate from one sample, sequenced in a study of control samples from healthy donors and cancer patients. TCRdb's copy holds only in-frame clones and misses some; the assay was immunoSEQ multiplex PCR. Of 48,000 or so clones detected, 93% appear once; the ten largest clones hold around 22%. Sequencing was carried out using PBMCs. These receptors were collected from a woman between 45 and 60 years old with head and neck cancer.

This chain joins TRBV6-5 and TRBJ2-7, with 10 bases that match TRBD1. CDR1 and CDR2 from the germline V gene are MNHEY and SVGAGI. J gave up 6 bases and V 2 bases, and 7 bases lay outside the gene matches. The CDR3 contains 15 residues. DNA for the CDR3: TGTGCCAGCAGTTACGCGGGACAGGGGATGGGCGAGCAGTACTTC. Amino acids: CASSYAGQGMGEQYF.

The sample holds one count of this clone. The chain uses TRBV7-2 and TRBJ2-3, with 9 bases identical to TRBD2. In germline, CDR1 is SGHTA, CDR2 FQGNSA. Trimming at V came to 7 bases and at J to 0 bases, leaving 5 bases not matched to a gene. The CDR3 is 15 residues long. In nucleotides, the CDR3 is TGTGCCAGCACCCAACTAGCGGGTAGCACAGATACGCAGTATTTT. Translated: CASTQLAGSTDTQYF.

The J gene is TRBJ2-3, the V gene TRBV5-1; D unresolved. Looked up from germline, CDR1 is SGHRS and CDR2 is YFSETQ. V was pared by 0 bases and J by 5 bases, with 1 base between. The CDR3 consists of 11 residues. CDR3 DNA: TGCGCCAGCAGCTTGGGAGATACGCAGTATTTT. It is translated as CASSLGDTQYF.

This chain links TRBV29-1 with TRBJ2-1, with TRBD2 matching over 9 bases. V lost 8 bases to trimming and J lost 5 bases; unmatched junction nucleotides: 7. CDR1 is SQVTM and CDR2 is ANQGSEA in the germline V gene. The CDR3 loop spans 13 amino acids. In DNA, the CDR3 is TGCAGCTTGCGGGGGGGACGGGACAATGAGCAGTTCTTC. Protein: CSLRGGRDNEQFF.

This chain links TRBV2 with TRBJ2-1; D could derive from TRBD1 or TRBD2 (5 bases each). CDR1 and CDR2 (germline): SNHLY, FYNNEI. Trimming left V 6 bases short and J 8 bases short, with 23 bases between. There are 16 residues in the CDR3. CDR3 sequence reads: CASRLSGSRAWDEQFF. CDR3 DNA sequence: TGTGCCAGCAGACTATCAGGGAGTAGGGCGTGGGATGAGCAGTTCTTC.

This CDR3 reads CASSLASGAGNTIYF. CDR3 bases: TGTGCCAGCAGTTTAGCTTCGGGGGCTGGAAACACCATATATTTT. This chain joins TRBV28 and TRBJ1-3; TRBD1 is a possible D gene (5 bases). Germline CDR1 and CDR2: MDHEN and SYDVKM. The CDR3 has 15 amino acids. With 2 bases removed from V and 2 bases from J, the gap between germline ends came to 10 bases.

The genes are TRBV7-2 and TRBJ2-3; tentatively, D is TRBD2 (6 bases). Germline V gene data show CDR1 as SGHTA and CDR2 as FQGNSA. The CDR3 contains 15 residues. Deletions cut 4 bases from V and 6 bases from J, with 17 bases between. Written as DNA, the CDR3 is TGTGCCAGCAGCTCCCGGACTAACGGGCTTGATACGCAGTATTTT. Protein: CASSSRTNGLDTQYF.

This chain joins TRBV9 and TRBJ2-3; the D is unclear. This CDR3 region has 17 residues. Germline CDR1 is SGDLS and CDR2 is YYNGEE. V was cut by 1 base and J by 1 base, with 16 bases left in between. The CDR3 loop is CASSVRPLTSGTDTQYF. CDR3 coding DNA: TGTGCCAGCAGCGTAAGACCCCTTACCTCTGGCACAGATACGCAGTATTTT.